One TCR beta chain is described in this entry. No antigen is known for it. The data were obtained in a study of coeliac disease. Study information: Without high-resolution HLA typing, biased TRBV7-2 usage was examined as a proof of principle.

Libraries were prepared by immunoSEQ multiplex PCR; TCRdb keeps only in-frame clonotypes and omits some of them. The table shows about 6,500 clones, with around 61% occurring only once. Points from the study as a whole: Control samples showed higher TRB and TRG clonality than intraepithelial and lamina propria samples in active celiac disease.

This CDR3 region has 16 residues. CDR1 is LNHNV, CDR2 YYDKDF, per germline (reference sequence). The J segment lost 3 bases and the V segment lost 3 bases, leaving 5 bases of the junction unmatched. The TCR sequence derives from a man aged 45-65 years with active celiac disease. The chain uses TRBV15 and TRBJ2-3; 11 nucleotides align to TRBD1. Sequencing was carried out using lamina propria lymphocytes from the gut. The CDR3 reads CATSSYGTGGTDTQYF. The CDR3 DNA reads TGTGCCACCAGCAGCTACGGGACAGGGGGAACAGATACGCAGTATTTT.